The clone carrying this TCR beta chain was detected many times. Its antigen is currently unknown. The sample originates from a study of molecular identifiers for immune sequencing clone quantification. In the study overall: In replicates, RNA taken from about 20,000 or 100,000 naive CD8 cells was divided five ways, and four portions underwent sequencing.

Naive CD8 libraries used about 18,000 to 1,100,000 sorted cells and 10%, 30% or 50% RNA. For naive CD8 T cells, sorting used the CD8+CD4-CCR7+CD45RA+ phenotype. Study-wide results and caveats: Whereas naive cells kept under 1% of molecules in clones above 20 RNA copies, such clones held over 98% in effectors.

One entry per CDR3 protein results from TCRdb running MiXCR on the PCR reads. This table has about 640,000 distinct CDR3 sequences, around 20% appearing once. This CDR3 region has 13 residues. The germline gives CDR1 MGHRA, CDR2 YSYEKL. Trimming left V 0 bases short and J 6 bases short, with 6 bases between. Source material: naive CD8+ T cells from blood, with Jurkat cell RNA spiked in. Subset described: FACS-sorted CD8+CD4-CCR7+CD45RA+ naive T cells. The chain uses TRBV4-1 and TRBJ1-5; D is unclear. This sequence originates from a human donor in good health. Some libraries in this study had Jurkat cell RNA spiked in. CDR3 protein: CASSQDVGQPQHF. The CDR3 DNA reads TGCGCCAGCAGCCAAGACGTCGGTCAGCCCCAGCATTTT.